Shown below are 14 T cell receptor beta chains from a single sample sequenced in a study of regulatory T cells in long-lasting Graves disease (dated by TCRdb to 2020 to 2022). Reading the label with the study, this specimen's time point is: newly diagnosed GD, antithyroid drugs for less than 3 months. For both TCR sequencing and RNA sequencing, RNA was extracted from PBMCs using TRIzol. The library was built by means of multiplex PCR. TCRdb lists the instrument as Illumina HiSeq 4000. CDR3 regions were amplified by Arm-PCR with iRepertoire HTBI primers to construct TCR beta libraries. In TCRdb, the public reads were trimmed at Q25 with fastp and aligned with MiXCR, with productive beta chains retained. CDR3 protein sequences are deduplicated, and each keeps its most common genes and DNA. The sample table shows about 540,000 distinct CDR3 sequences, and approximately 13% are seen once. The ten biggest clones cover about 10% of the sample.

The sample was also reused in another study, on T cells in Graves' hyperthyroidism and ophthalmopathy.

The input for sequencing was peripheral blood mononuclear cells (PBMCs), taken at new diagnosis, from a patient treated with antithyroid drugs. The source of these receptors is a man aged 30-40 years with Graves disease. Donor details come from another sample of the same person, matched by shared clones.

The V and J genes are TRBV11-1 and TRBJ2-3; TRBD1 aligns across 9 bases. Looked up from germline, CDR1 is SGHAT and CDR2 is FQDESV (reference sequence). This CDR3 region has 15 residues. The ends lost 5 bases at V and 6 bases at J; junction bases unmatched: 9. The CDR3 region has the DNA TGTGCCAGCAGCACCACAGGGGGCGCCTCGGATACGCAGTATTTT. Translating gives CASSTTGGASDTQYF. The full variable domain, with the rest looked up from reference TRBV11-1 and TRBJ2-3, is EAEVAQSPRYKITEKSQAVAFWCDPISGHATLYWYRQILGQGPELLVQFQDESVVDDSQLPKDRFSAERLKGVDSTLKIQPAELGDSAMYLCASSTTGGASDTQYFGPGTRLTVL.

The sample holds many counts of this clonotype. This chain connects TRBV3-1 to TRBJ2-1, with D possibly called TRBD1 or TRBD2 (6 bases each). The CDR3 spans 14 residues. V lost 5 bases, J lost 4 bases, and 12 bases lay in between. Germline values: CDR1 LGHDT, CDR2 YNNKEL (reference sequence). The CDR3 DNA sequence: TGTGCCAGCAGCAGGGGGGACGGATACAATGAGCAGTTCTTC. Translation: CASSRGDGYNEQFF.

Turning to this clonotype: Possible read error: a much larger clone is one base away. V is TRBV7-9 and J is TRBJ2-5; possible D gene TRBD1, 6 bases. This CDR3 has 14 amino acids. Germline V gene lookup returns CDR1 SEHNR and CDR2 FQNEAQ (reference sequence). In DNA form, the CDR3 reads TGTGTCAGCAGCACTTCAGGGGTCCAAGAGACCCAGTACTTC. It encodes CVSSTSGVQETQYF. Combining the CDR3 with reference TRBV7-9 and TRBJ2-5 gives the whole variable domain DTGVSQNPRHKITKRGQNVTFRCDPISEHNRLYWYRQTLGQGPEFLTYFQNEAQLEKSRLLSDRFSAERPKGSFSTLEIQRTEQGDSAMYLCVSSTSGVQETQYFGPGTRLLVL.

This clonotype was seen at least ten times. The chain links TRBV10-1 to TRBJ2-3, with TRBD2 as a possible D gene (6 bases). The CDR3 consists of 18 residues. Germline values: CDR1 WNHNN, CDR2 SYGVQD (reference sequence). V lost 2 bases, J lost 1 base, and 19 bases lay in between. In DNA form, the CDR3 reads TGCGCCAGCAGTGAGACCTTAGCGGACCTGAGAGGCACAGATACGCAGTATTTT. This gives the protein CASSETLADLRGTDTQYF.

This clonotype has at least ten counts. The chain is built from TRBV15 and TRBJ2-3; 7 positions match TRBD2. The CDR3 is 17 residues long. V was clipped by 1 base and J by 5 bases; unmatched bases: 12. Germline V gene sequence: CDR1 LNHNV, CDR2 YYDKDF (reference sequence). CDR3 bases: TGTGCCACCAGCAGAGCGGGGGGAGGGCCCCGGGTAGATACGCAGTATTTT. This gives the protein CATSRAGGGPRVDTQYF.

This clonotype occurred many times. This chain joins TRBV2 and TRBJ2-2, with D unresolved. The length of the CDR3 is 15 residues. The germline CDR1 and CDR2 sequences are SNHLY and FYNNEI. V gave up 0 bases and J gave up 7 bases, with 12 bases separating them. The CDR3 here is CASSEASTGSGELFF. Written as DNA, the CDR3 is TGTGCCAGCAGTGAAGCCAGCACGGGTAGCGGGGAGCTGTTTTTT.

This clonotype was seen more than once but under ten times. V gene TRBV5-6 combines with J gene TRBJ2-7, with D perhaps TRBD1 (6 bases). The CDR3 spans 16 residues. Trimming removed 4 bases from V and 2 bases from J, with 19 bases in between. CDR1 and CDR2 (germline): SGHDT, YYEEEE. CDR3 region: CASSPNAGQTPYEQYF. CDR3 bases: TGTGCCAGCAGCCCAAACGCCGGACAGACCCCCTACGAGCAGTACTTC.

The chain couples TRBV29-1 to TRBJ1-6; D is undetermined. The CDR3 loop spans 12 amino acids. CDR1 SQVTM and CDR2 ANQGSEA come from the germline V gene. This chain's CDR3 is CRNYSLGSPLHF. The CDR3 coding sequence is TGCAGAAACTACTCTTTGGGCTCACCCCTCCACTTT.

At least ten counts were recorded for this clonotype. The chain recombines TRBV11-2 with TRBJ2-3; D is possibly TRBD2 (7 bases). In germline, CDR1 is SGHAT, CDR2 FQNNGV. The CDR3 loop spans 15 amino acids. V lost 3 bases and J lost 4, with 14 bases in between. In DNA, the CDR3 is TGTGCCAGCAGCTTCGGGGGGCAAAGGGCAGATACGCAGTATTTT. This gives the protein CASSFGGQRADTQYF. The full variable domain, rest sourced from reference TRBV11-2 and TRBJ2-3, is EAGVAQSPRYKIIEKRQSVAFWCNPISGHATLYWYQQILGQGPKLLIQFQNNGVVDDSQLPKDRFSAERLKGVDSTLKIQPAKLEDSAVYLCASSFGGQRADTQYFGPGTRLTVL.

This clonotype came up a few times. The rearrangement links TRBV20-1 to TRBJ2-2; D is undetermined. Trimming shortened V by 0 bases and J by 1 base, and 6 bases separated the two germline ends. Looked up from germline, CDR1 is DFQATT and CDR2 is SNEGSKA (reference sequence). The CDR3 is made up of 14 amino acids. CDR3 nucleotide sequence: TGCAGTGCTAGAGATAACCAGAACACCGGGGAGCTGTTTTTT. The encoded protein is CSARDNQNTGELFF.

This clonotype has at least ten counts. The chain recombines TRBV6-1 with TRBJ2-2, with 12 bases fitting TRBD2. The J segment lost 5 bases and the V segment lost 5 bases, leaving 6 bases of the junction unmatched. Germline CDR1 and CDR2: MNHNS and SASEGT. The CDR3 is made up of 16 amino acids. As DNA, the CDR3 is TGTGCCAGCAGTCCTAGCGGGAGGGCTAAGACCGGGGAGCTGTTTTTT. Translating it yields CASSPSGRAKTGELFF.

In this sample, this clonotype turned up many times. This sequence joins TRBV2 and TRBJ2-7; D not certain. The V and J ends lost 5 bases and 6 bases respectively, with 11 bases between them. CDR1 and CDR2 from the germline V gene are SNHLY and FYNNEI. The CDR3 totals 12 residues. CDR3 region: CASSTTFGEQYF. The CDR3 bases are TGTGCCAGCAGTACGACTTTTGGCGAGCAGTACTTC.

This clonotype has more than one count but fewer than ten. This chain joins TRBV6-1 and TRBJ1-3, with D possibly TRBD1 on 5 matching bases. There are 16 residues in the CDR3. Trimming left V 6 bases short and J 0 bases short, with 15 bases between. CDR1 and CDR2 from the germline V gene are MNHNS and SASEGT. CDR3 DNA: TGTGCCAGCAGGAGGGACCGCTTCTCCTCTGGAAACACCATATATTTT. It codes for CASRRDRFSSGNTIYF.

DNA of the CDR3: TGTGCCAGCAGCCCGGAGTTTTCCTACGAGCAGTACTTC. Its translation: CASSPEFSYEQYF. The V call is TRBV7-2, the J call TRBJ2-7; D is ambiguous. CDR3 length: 13 amino acids. V was trimmed by 5 bases and J by 1 base, leaving 9 bases between them. Germline V gene lookup returns CDR1 SGHTA and CDR2 FQGNSA. The variable domain in full, completed from reference TRBV7-2 and TRBJ2-7, reads GAGVSQSPSNKVTEKGKDVELRCDPISGHTALYWYRQSLGQGLEFLIYFQGNSAPDKSGLPSDRFSAERTGGSVSTLTIQRTQQEDSAVYLCASSPEFSYEQYFGPGTRLTVT.